A selection of T cell receptor beta chains follows, all from one sample in a study of shared clonotypes between healthy human individuals. Assay: immunoSEQ multiplex PCR; the TCRdb copy retains only in-frame clones and omits some. The table lists a few hundred thousand clones, 60% to 80% of them singletons. Input material: PBMCs. These TCRs come from a woman aged 40 to 50 in good health. Some clones in this sample may be carry-over from other donors' samples. Both conserved end residues are part of each CDR3. The order of the fields is J gene, D gene, clone size, V gene, CDR3 DNA, CDR3 protein. The D gene is left open where the match is weak. Expanded clones are given a class, and other clones once, few, many or no size at all.

J gene: TRBJ2-5; D gene: TRBD2; clone size: .; V gene: TRBV7-7; CDR3 DNA: TGTGCTAGCAGCTTACCGGGGGGAGGTGAGACCCAGTACTTC; CDR3 protein: CASSLPGGGETQYF
J gene: TRBJ1-1; D gene: TRBD1; clone size: .; V gene: TRBV19; CDR3 DNA: TGTGCCAGTAAGGACAGGGGGTCCCTGAACACTGAAGCTTTCTTT; CDR3 protein: CASKDRGSLNTEAFF
J gene: TRBJ1-3; D gene: .; clone size: .; V gene: TRBV28; CDR3 DNA: TGTGCCAGCAGTTCCGGATTCTCTGGAAACACCATATATTTT; CDR3 protein: CASSSGFSGNTIYF
J gene: TRBJ2-3; D gene: .; clone size: few; V gene: TRBV11-2; CDR3 DNA: TGTGCCAGCAGAGACTACACAGATACGCAGTATTTT; CDR3 protein: CASRDYTDTQYF
J gene: TRBJ1-2; D gene: .; clone size: .; V gene: TRBV7-9; CDR3 DNA: TGTGCCAGCAGCCCGATGGGGGCTAGCTATGGCTACACCTTC; CDR3 protein: CASSPMGASYGYTF
J gene: TRBJ1-2; D gene: .; clone size: .; V gene: TRBV6-1; CDR3 DNA: TGTGCCAGCAGGGGAGTAGGCTTTAACTATGGCTACACCTTC; CDR3 protein: CASRGVGFNYGYTF
J gene: TRBJ2-7; D gene: .; clone size: .; V gene: TRBV4-1; CDR3 DNA: TGCGCCAGCAGCTTGAGTCGAGCCTTGAGAAACGAGCAGTACTTC; CDR3 protein: CASSLSRALRNEQYF
J gene: TRBJ2-7; D gene: .; clone size: .; V gene: TRBV7-9; CDR3 DNA: TGTGCCAGCAGCCCTTTGGGCTCCTACGAGCAGTACTTC; CDR3 protein: CASSPLGSYEQYF
J gene: TRBJ1-2; D gene: .; clone size: many; V gene: TRBV18; CDR3 DNA: TGTGCCAGCTCCCCTCAAGGCGATGGCTACACCTTC; CDR3 protein: CASSPQGDGYTF
J gene: TRBJ1-5; D gene: .; clone size: .; V gene: TRBV4-2; CDR3 DNA: TGTGCCAGCAGCCAAGATCCAGGGACTCAGCCCCAGCATTTT; CDR3 protein: CASSQDPGTQPQHF
J gene: TRBJ2-7; D gene: TRBD1; clone size: once; V gene: TRBV15; CDR3 DNA: TGTGCCACCAGCAGAGATGGGGGACAGTCCTACGAGCAGTACTTC; CDR3 protein: CATSRDGGQSYEQYF
J gene: TRBJ1-4; D gene: .; clone size: .; V gene: TRBV5-1; CDR3 DNA: TGCGCCAGCAGCTTGGCAGGGATTAATGAAAAACTGTTTTTT; CDR3 protein: CASSLAGINEKLFF
J gene: TRBJ1-2; D gene: .; clone size: .; V gene: TRBV4-1; CDR3 DNA: TGCGCCAGCAGCCAAGATCCCCAGGGGACCTATGGCTACACCTTC; CDR3 protein: CASSQDPQGTYGYTF
J gene: TRBJ2-7; D gene: .; clone size: few; V gene: TRBV5-1; CDR3 DNA: TGCGCCAGCAGCTTGGATTCGGCTCGCCTCTCCTACGAGCAGTACTTC; CDR3 protein: CASSLDSARLSYEQYF
J gene: TRBJ2-7; D gene: .; clone size: .; V gene: TRBV5-1; CDR3 DNA: TGCGCCAGCAGCTCCGGACCCGGGGTGGCCTACGAGCAGTACTTC; CDR3 protein: CASSSGPGVAYEQYF
J gene: TRBJ2-7; D gene: TRBD2; clone size: .; V gene: TRBV7-2; CDR3 DNA: TGTGCCAGCAGCTTTTCGGGCCGCGGGAGTTCCTCCTACGAGCAGTACTTC; CDR3 protein: CASSFSGRGSSSYEQYF
J gene: TRBJ2-4; D gene: .; clone size: .; V gene: TRBV10-3; CDR3 DNA: TGTGCCATCAGTGAAAATCTAGCCAAAAACATTCAGTACTTC; CDR3 protein: CAISENLAKNIQYF
J gene: TRBJ1-1; D gene: TRBD1; clone size: .; V gene: TRBV2; CDR3 DNA: TGTGCCAGCAGTGTCGACAGGGTGAACACTGAAGCTTTCTTT; CDR3 protein: CASSVDRVNTEAFF